A single sample gave rise to the 10 T cell receptor beta chains below, sequenced in a study of identifying expanded T cells in peripheral blood. Only in-frame clones appear in the TCRdb table, and some are missing; sequencing was by immunoSEQ multiplex PCR. The sample gives tens of thousands of clones, more than 75% of which show up once; under 20% is in the top ten. The specimen sequenced was blood. These receptor sequences come from a person aged 18 to 75 in good health.

The table lists this clone with a count of one. The chain couples TRBV7-2 to TRBJ2-2; D is unclear. Trimming took 8 bases from V and 4 from J, leaving 5 bases between them. The CDR3 loop spans 11 amino acids. Germline V gene data show CDR1 as SGHTA and CDR2 as FQGNSA. The CDR3 is CASWGTGELFF. The CDR3, as DNA: TGTGCCAGCTGGGGCACCGGGGAGCTGTTTTTT.

V gene TRBV18 combines with J gene TRBJ2-6, with 8 bases lining up with TRBD1. With V trimmed by 5 bases and J by 0 bases, 3 bases remained unmatched. CDR3 length equals 16 residues. Per the germline V gene, CDR1 is KGHSH and CDR2 is LQKENI. CDR3 sequence: CASSSGGVSGANVLTF. CDR3 coding DNA: TGTGCCAGCTCATCAGGGGGCGTCTCTGGGGCCAACGTCCTGACTTTC. Variable domain in full (rest from reference TRBV18 and TRBJ2-6): NAGVMQNPRHLVRRRGQEARLRCSPMKGHSHVYWYRQLPEEGLKFMVYLQKENIIDESGMPKERFSAEFPKEGPSILRIQQVVRGDSAAYFCASSSGGVSGANVLTFGAGSRLTVL.

The gene calls are TRBV19 and TRBJ1-1; no reliable D call. CDR1 LNHDA and CDR2 SQIVND come from the germline V gene (reference sequence). With 8 bases removed from V and 1 base from J, the gap between germline ends came to 11 bases. CDR3 length equals 13 residues. This CDR3 is CASAERRNTEAFF. CDR3 DNA sequence: TGTGCCAGTGCCGAGCGTAGGAACACTGAAGCTTTCTTT.

The chain joins TRBV5-1 to TRBJ1-4; weak D call: TRBD1 (5 bases). The V gene's germline CDR1 is SGHRS and CDR2 YFSETQ. V lost 1 base and J 7 bases, leaving 14 bases between the germline ends. CDR3 length: 15 residues. The CDR3 protein is CASSLQPTGGEKLFF. The CDR3 region has the DNA TGCGCCAGCAGCTTGCAGCCTACAGGCGGTGAAAAACTGTTTTTT.

This rearrangement joins TRBV15 to TRBJ2-7; a weak D match, TRBD2 (6 bases). Germline V gene lookup returns CDR1 LNHNV and CDR2 YYDKDF (reference sequence). The length of the CDR3 is 16 residues. V shed 5 bases and J shed 2 bases, with 19 bases lying between them. The CDR3 region is CATSSRRARRTYEQYF. The CDR3 nucleotides read TGTGCCACCAGCTCACGGAGGGCCAGGAGGACCTACGAGCAGTACTTC.

V usage is TRBV7-6 and J usage is TRBJ2-1; D is possibly TRBD2 (6 bases). Per germline, CDR1 SGHVS and CDR2 FNYEAQ. The CDR3 contains 12 residues. Between the trimmed V and J ends, which lost 5 bases and 9 bases, there was a span of 11 bases. CDR3 nucleotides: TGTGCCAGCAGCCATACCGGGGGTGAGCAGTTCTTC. The encoded protein is CASSHTGGEQFF.

The chain carries TRBV7-2 and TRBJ1-2; TRBD1 is a possible D gene (6 bases). The ends were cut back, 11 bases at V and 6 bases at J, with 25 bases in the middle. The germline gives CDR1 SGHTA, CDR2 FQGNSA. The CDR3 loop spans 15 amino acids. Written as DNA, the CDR3 is TGTGCCGTCATGCGGGGACACGACCTTTCGGATGGCTACACCTTC. Its translation: CAVMRGHDLSDGYTF.

This chain uses TRBV6-6 with TRBJ1-1, with TRBD1 as a possible D gene (5 bases). V was shortened by 6 bases and J by 5 bases, with 22 bases between the two germline ends. The CDR3 contains 16 residues. The germline V gene has CDR1 MNHNY and CDR2 SVGAGI (reference sequence). The CDR3 nucleotides read TGTGCCAGCAGGGGGCCCCTGACGGTCCGGGGGACTGAAGCTTTCTTT. Its translation: CASRGPLTVRGTEAFF.

CDR3 DNA sequence: TGTGCCAGCCAATGGACAGGGTGGCCCCCAGATACGCAGTATTTT. Its translation: CASQWTGWPPDTQYF. The chain links TRBV6-6 to TRBJ2-3; 8 bases agree with TRBD1. This CDR3 comprises 15 residues. V lost 8 bases, J lost 4 bases, and 11 bases stayed unmatched. Germline lookup yields CDR1 MNHNY and CDR2 SVGAGI (reference sequence).

The V gene is TRBV30, the J gene TRBJ1-2; D might be TRBD1 (5 bases). This CDR3 region has 13 residues. Trimming cost V 3 bases and J 0 bases, with 8 bases left between them. Germline CDR1 and CDR2: GTSNPN and SVGIG (reference sequence). CDR3: CAWRWGTNYGYTF. The CDR3 nucleotides are TGTGCCTGGAGGTGGGGGACTAACTATGGCTACACCTTC.